This TCR beta chain is drawn from a study of T-cell memory formation after mild COVID-19. In its sample, this clonotype was seen a few times. Its antigen is as yet unknown. TCRdb processed the 5' RACE reads anew with MiXCR; each CDR3 protein has one entry. Of under 650,000 distinct CDR3 sequences listed, roughly 17% are singletons. Study-wide findings and caveats: Contracting clones from day 15 to 85 showed balanced CD4/CD8; later expanders favored CD4+.

The CDR3 has 17 residues. Germline loops: CDR1 MGHRA, CDR2 YSYEKL. J lost 5 bases, V lost 2 bases, and 9 bases had no gene match. Input material: PBMCs or a T cell subset sorted from them (not recorded which). The rearrangement links TRBV4-1 to TRBJ2-5, with 12 nucleotides matching TRBD1. This clonotype originated in an adult woman who had mild COVID-19 (a few samples of this study predate the infection). Cell type and time point are not known. CDR3 sequence reads: CASSQTPGTGGPETQYF. CDR3 nucleotides: TGCGCCAGCAGCCAAACCCCCGGGACAGGGGGCCCGGAGACCCAGTACTTC.